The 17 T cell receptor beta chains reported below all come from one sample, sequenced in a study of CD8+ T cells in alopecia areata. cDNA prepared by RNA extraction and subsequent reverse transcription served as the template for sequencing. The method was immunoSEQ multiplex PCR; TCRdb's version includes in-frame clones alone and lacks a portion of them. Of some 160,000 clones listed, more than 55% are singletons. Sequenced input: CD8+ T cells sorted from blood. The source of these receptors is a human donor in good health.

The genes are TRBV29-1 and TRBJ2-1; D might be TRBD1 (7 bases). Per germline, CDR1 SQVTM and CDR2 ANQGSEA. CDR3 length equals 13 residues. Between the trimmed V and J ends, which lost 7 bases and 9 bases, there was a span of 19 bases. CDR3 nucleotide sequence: TGCAGCGCGGGTACAGGGGCGGGAATTGAGCAGTTCTTC. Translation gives CSAGTGAGIEQFF.

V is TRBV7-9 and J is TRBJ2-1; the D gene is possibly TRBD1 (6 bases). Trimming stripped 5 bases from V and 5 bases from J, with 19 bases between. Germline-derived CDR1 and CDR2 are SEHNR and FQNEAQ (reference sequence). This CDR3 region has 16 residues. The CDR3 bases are TGTGCCAGCAGCCCCCCCGCCCACAGGGCCCACAATGAGCAGTTCTTC. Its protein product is CASSPPAHRAHNEQFF.

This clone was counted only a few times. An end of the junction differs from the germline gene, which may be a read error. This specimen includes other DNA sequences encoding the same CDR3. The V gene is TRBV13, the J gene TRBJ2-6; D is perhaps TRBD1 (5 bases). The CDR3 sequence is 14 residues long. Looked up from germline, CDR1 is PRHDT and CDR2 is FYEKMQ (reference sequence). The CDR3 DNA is TGTGCCAGCAGCCTAGGGGCTGGGGCCAACGTCCTGACTTTC. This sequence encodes CASSLGAGANVLTF.

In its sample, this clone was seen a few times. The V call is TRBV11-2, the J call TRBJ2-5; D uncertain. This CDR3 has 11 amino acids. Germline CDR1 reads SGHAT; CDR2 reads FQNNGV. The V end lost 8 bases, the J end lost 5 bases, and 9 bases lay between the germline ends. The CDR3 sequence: CASAVWETQYF. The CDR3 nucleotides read TGTGCCAGCGCGGTATGGGAGACCCAGTACTTC.

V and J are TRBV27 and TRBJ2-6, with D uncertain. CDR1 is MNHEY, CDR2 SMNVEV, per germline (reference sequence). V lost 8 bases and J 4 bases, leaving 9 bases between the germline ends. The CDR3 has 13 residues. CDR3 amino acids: CASGLNGANVLTF. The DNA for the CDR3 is TGTGCCAGCGGCCTGAACGGGGCCAACGTCCTGACTTTC. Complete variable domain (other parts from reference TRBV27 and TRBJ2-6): EAQVTQNPRYLITVTGKKLTVTCSQNMNHEYMSWYRQDPGLGLRQIYYSMNVEVTDKGDVPEGYKVSRKEKRNFPLILESPSPNQTSLYFCASGLNGANVLTFGAGSRLTVL.

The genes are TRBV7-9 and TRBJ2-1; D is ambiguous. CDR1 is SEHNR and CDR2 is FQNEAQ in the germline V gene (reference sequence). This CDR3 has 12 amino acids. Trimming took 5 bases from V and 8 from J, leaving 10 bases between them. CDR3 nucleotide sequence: TGTGCCAGCAGCCCCCGGACGGATGAGCAGTTCTTC. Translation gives CASSPRTDEQFF.

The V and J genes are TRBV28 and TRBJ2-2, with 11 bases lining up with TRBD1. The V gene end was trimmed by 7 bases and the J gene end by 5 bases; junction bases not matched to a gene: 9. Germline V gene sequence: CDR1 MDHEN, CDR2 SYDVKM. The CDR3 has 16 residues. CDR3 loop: CASTTGGTGGTGELFF. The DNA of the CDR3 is TGTGCCAGCACCACTGGGGGGACAGGGGGTACCGGGGAGCTGTTTTTT.

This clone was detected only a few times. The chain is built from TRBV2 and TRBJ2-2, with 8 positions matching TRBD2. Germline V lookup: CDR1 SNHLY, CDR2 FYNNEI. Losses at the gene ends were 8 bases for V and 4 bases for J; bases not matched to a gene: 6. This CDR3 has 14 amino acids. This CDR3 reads CASGSGSGTGELFF. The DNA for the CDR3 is TGTGCCAGCGGCAGCGGGAGCGGCACCGGGGAGCTGTTTTTT. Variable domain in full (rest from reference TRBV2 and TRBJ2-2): EPEVTQTPSHQVTQMGQEVILRCVPISNHLYFYWYRQILGQKVEFLVSFYNNEISEKSEIFDDQFSVERPDGSNFTLKIRSTKLEDSAMYFCASGSGSGTGELFFGEGSRLTVL.

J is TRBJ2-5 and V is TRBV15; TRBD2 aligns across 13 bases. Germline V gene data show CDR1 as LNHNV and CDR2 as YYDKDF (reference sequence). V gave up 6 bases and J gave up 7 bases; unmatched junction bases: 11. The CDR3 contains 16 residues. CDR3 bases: TGTGCCACCAGTCCGGGACTAGCGGGACGGTCAGGGACCCAGTACTTC. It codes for CATSPGLAGRSGTQYF.

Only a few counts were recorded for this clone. This chain's CDR3 is CASSLGTAFPGELFF. CDR3 nucleotide sequence: TGTGCCAGCAGCCTCGGGACAGCCTTTCCCGGGGAGCTGTTTTTT. The chain joins TRBV14 to TRBJ2-2; 7 bases map to TRBD1. Germline V lookup: CDR1 SGHDN, CDR2 FVKESK. The V gene end was trimmed by 4 bases and the J gene end by 6 bases; junction bases not matched to a gene: 8. The CDR3 has 15 residues.

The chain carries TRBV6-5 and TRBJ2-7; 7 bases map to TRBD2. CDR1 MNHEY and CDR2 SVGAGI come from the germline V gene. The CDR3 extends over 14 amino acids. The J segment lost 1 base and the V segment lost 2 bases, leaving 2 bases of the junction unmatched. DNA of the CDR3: TGTGCCAGCAGTTACGCGGGAGCTTCCTACGAGCAGTACTTC. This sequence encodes CASSYAGASYEQYF.

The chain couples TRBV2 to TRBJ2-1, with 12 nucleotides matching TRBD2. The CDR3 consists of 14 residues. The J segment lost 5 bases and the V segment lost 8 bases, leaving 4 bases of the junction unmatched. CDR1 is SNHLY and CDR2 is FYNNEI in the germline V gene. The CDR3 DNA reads TGTGCCAGCTGGAGACTAGCGGGGGACAATGAGCAGTTCTTC. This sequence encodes CASWRLAGDNEQFF.

CDR3 region: CASSWVDTQYF. The CDR3 DNA follows: TGTGCCAGCAGCTGGGTGGATACGCAGTATTTT. The chain has TRBV11-2 and TRBJ2-3; D is uncertain. CDR1 SGHAT and CDR2 FQNNGV come from the germline V gene. Trimming stripped 4 bases from V and 6 bases from J, with 5 bases between. This CDR3 is 11 amino acids long.

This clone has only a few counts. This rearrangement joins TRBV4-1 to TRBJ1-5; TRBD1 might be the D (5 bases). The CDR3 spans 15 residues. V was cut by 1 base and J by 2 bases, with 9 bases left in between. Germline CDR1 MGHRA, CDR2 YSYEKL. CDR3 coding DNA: TGCGCCAGCAGCCAAGTTCAGGGCGGCAATCAGCCCCAGCATTTT. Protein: CASSQVQGGNQPQHF.

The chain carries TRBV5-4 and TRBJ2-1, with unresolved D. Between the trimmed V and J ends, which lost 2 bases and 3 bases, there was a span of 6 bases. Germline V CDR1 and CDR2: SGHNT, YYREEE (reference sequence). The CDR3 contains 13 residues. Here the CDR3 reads CASSFRVYNEQFF. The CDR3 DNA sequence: TGTGCCAGCAGCTTTCGGGTCTACAATGAGCAGTTCTTC.

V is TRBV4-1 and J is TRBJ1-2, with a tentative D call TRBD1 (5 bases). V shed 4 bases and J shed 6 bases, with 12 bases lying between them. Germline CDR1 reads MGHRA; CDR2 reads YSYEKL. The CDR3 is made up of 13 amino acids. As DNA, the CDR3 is TGCGCCAGCAGCCCGGACATGATAGATGGCTACACCTTC. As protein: CASSPDMIDGYTF.

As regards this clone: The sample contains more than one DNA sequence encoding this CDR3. The CDR3 coding sequence is TGTGCCAGCAGCCAAGGTCGTTACAATGAGCAGTTCTTC. Protein product: CASSQGRYNEQFF. The V and J genes are TRBV14 and TRBJ2-1; D is ambiguous. The CDR3 is made up of 13 amino acids. V dropped 1 base and J dropped 4 bases, with 5 bases sitting between them. The germline V gene encodes CDR1 SGHDN and CDR2 FVKESK.